These 14 T cell receptor beta chains were sequenced from one sample in a study of T cell responses to AZD1222 COVID-19 vaccine. Generated by immunoSEQ multiplex PCR, the TCRdb table keeps only in-frame clones and is missing some. The repertoire consists of about 200,000 clones, with about 94% occurring once and the leading ten covering around 1.7%. The sample was peripheral blood, taken 28 days after the second dose of the MenACWY control vaccine. These receptors came from an adult who received the MenACWY meningococcal vaccine as a control.

V usage is TRBV2 and J usage is TRBJ2-1; 8 bases map to TRBD2. CDR1 and CDR2 from the germline V gene are SNHLY and FYNNEI. The ends lost 4 bases at V and 8 bases at J; junction bases unmatched: 7. This CDR3 comprises 14 residues. The DNA for the CDR3 is TGTGCCAGCAGTGCAGCGGGAGTCGGCTATGAGCAGTTCTTC. It encodes CASSAAGVGYEQFF. Full variable domain (rest looked up from reference TRBV2 and TRBJ2-1): EPEVTQTPSHQVTQMGQEVILRCVPISNHLYFYWYRQILGQKVEFLVSFYNNEISEKSEIFDDQFSVERPDGSNFTLKIRSTKLEDSAMYFCASSAAGVGYEQFFGPGTRLTVL.

The chain combines TRBV28 with TRBJ2-3; 8 bases align to TRBD2. CDR1 is MDHEN and CDR2 is SYDVKM in the germline V gene. V trimming: 10 bases; J trimming: 3 bases; junction bases outside the gene matches: 9. The CDR3 runs to 14 residues. CDR3 amino acids: CATLPGGITDTQYF. The CDR3 coding sequence is TGTGCCACCCTGCCGGGAGGGATAACAGATACGCAGTATTTT.

Points on this clone: A read error may account for a junction end that differs from germline. The rearrangement joins TRBV28 to TRBJ2-1; 12 bases fit TRBD2. The CDR3 contains 22 residues. Germline V lookup: CDR1 MDHEN, CDR2 SYDVKM. CDR3 sequence: CASSFPTLSSGGARVIYDEQFF. CDR3 nucleotides: TGTGCCAGCAGTTTCCCGACCCTTTCTAGCGGGGGGGCCCGGGTAATCTACGATGAGCAGTTCTTC.

This chain links TRBV27 with TRBJ1-5; weak D call: TRBD1 (5 bases). The CDR3 runs 12 residues. Germline loops: CDR1 MNHEY, CDR2 SMNVEV (reference sequence). The ends were cut back, 3 bases at V and 6 bases at J, with 6 bases in the middle. CDR3: CASSLGGQPQHF. CDR3 DNA sequence: TGTGCCAGCAGTTTGGGGGGTCAGCCCCAGCATTTT.

V and J are TRBV28 and TRBJ2-7; 7 bases align to TRBD1. The CDR3 length is 15 residues. Germline CDR1 reads MDHEN; CDR2 reads SYDVKM. V dropped 4 bases and J dropped 3; count of bases not matched to a gene: 9. The CDR3, as DNA: TGTGCCAGCAGTTCTCCCCGGGACAGTGTCTACGAGCAGTACTTC. This translates into CASSSPRDSVYEQYF.

In DNA form, the CDR3 reads TGTGCCAGCAGCCCTCCCCTAGCGGGAGGAATCAATGAGCAGTTCTTC. Its translation is CASSPPLAGGINEQFF. The chain is built from TRBV5-4 and TRBJ2-1, with 11 positions matching TRBD2. Looked up from germline, CDR1 is SGHNT and CDR2 is YYREEE (reference sequence). The trim removed 4 bases at V and 6 bases at J, leaving 9 bases unmatched. The length of the CDR3 is 16 residues.

The rearrangement uses TRBV7-8 and TRBJ2-7, with D perhaps given as TRBD1 or TRBD2 (5 bases each). The ends were cut back, 2 bases at V and 3 bases at J, with 11 bases in the middle. CDR3 length: 14 residues. CDR1 is SGHVS, CDR2 FQNEAQ, per germline. The CDR3 coding sequence is TGTGCCAGCAGCTTACGGGACGAAGACTACGAGCAGTACTTC. This gives the protein CASSLRDEDYEQYF.

The chain is built from TRBV21-1 and TRBJ1-6; no DNA check was done on the table's D call, TRBD1. TRBV21-1 represents a pseudogene. CDR3 length: 19 residues. The CDR3, as DNA: TGTGCCAGCAGCAAAGCGGAGACAGGGTGGGGATCCTATAATTCACCCCTCCACTTT. This translates into CASSKAETGWGSYNSPLHF.

The CDR3 bases are TGCGCCAGCAGCTTGACTAGCGGGAAAGTTGACGAGCAGTACTTC. It is translated as CASSLTSGKVDEQYF. This chain uses TRBV5-1 with TRBJ2-7; 10 bases agree with TRBD2. V lost 1 base to trimming and J lost 5 bases; unmatched junction nucleotides: 6. The germline CDR1 and CDR2 sequences are SGHRS and YFSETQ. The CDR3 totals 15 residues.

The rearrangement links TRBV6-5 to TRBJ2-1, with D perhaps TRBD2 (5 bases). CDR1 and CDR2 (germline): MNHEY, SVGAGI. The V gene lost 6 bases and the J gene lost 9 bases, with 12 bases spanning the gap. CDR3 length equals 12 residues. The CDR3 nucleotides read TGTGCCAGCAGACCGACTGGAGGTGAGCAGTTCTTC. This codes for CASRPTGGEQFF.

V gene TRBV19 combines with J gene TRBJ1-6, with TRBD1 matching over 7 bases. V lost 8 bases to trimming and J lost 6 bases; unmatched junction nucleotides: 10. The CDR3 has 15 amino acids. Looked up from germline, CDR1 is LNHDA and CDR2 is SQIVND (reference sequence). This CDR3 reads CASSLSGTANSPLHF. CDR3 in DNA: TGTGCCAGTTCGCTCAGTGGGACAGCTAATTCACCCCTCCACTTT.

The chain combines TRBV28 with TRBJ1-3; a possible D gene is TRBD1 (5 bases). Trimming removed 6 bases at V and 0 bases at J, with 12 bases between. The CDR3 is 15 residues long. Germline V gene lookup returns CDR1 MDHEN and CDR2 SYDVKM. The CDR3 reads CASSKRGFSGNTIYF. The CDR3 DNA sequence: TGTGCCAGCAGCAAAAGGGGCTTCTCTGGAAACACCATATATTTT. Full variable domain (remainder filled in from reference TRBV28 and TRBJ1-3): DVKVTQSSRYLVKRTGEKVFLECVQDMDHENMFWYRQDPGLGLRLIYFSYDVKMKEKGDIPEGYSVSREKKERFSLILESASTNQTSMYLCASSKRGFSGNTIYFGEGSWLTVV.

The chain employs TRBV7-8 and TRBJ2-7; a weak D match, TRBD2 (5 bases). Germline V gene data show CDR1 as SGHVS and CDR2 as FQNEAQ. Trimming left V 4 bases short and J 3 bases short, with 13 bases between. This CDR3 spans 14 amino acids. The CDR3 is CASSWAGGNYEQYF. DNA of the CDR3: TGTGCCAGCAGCTGGGCGGGCGGAAACTACGAGCAGTACTTC. Together with reference TRBV7-8 and TRBJ2-7, the CDR3 gives the full variable domain: GAGVSQSPRYKVAKRGQDVALRCDPISGHVSLFWYQQALGQGPEFLTYFQNEAQLDKSGLPSDRFFAERPEGSVSTLKIQRTQQEDSAVYLCASSWAGGNYEQYFGPGTRLTVT.

The chain combines TRBV18 with TRBJ1-6; no reliable D call. Germline CDR1 is KGHSH and CDR2 is LQKENI. Trimming left V 6 bases short and J 0 bases short, with 3 bases between. The CDR3 extends over 13 amino acids. The CDR3 bases are TGTGCCAGCTCCAGCTCCTATAATTCACCCCTCCACTTT. It translates to CASSSSYNSPLHF.